The clone carrying this T cell receptor (beta chain) was counted many times. This sample is part of a study of blood T cell repertoires in COVID-19. In the source study's methods: Amplifying reference gene primers gave estimates of nucleated cell counts. Here immunoSEQ multiplex PCR was the method, and the copy in TCRdb shows in-frame clones only, minus some. The V and J calls and clone size were taken over from that table, and D and trimming were inferred from the DNA. This table has approximately 70,000 clones, 86% appearing once. CDR3 length: 17 residues. The germline CDR1 and CDR2 sequences are SGHNT and YENEEA. After removal of 3 bases from V and 3 bases from J, the junction contained 13 bases not matched to a gene.

The sample consisted of peripheral blood. This clonotype originated in a man in his sixties or seventies with active or convalescent COVID-19. This chain links TRBV11-3 with TRBJ2-7, with 8 bases that match TRBD2. CDR3 protein: CASSFRGLAGNDYEQYF. For the CDR3, the DNA is TGTGCCAGCAGCTTTCGGGGGTTAGCGGGAAATGACTACGAGCAGTACTTC. The variable domain in full, with the rest retrieved from reference TRBV11-3 and TRBJ2-7, is EAGVVQSPRYKIIEKKQPVAFWCNPISGHNTLYWYLQNLGQGPELLIRYENEEAVDDSQLPKDRFSAERLKGVDSTLKIQPAELGDSAVYLCASSFRGLAGNDYEQYFGPGTRLTVT.